The present entry profiles one T cell receptor beta chain with its context. This sample stems from a study of blood T cell repertoires in COVID-19. Assay used: immunoSEQ multiplex PCR; TCRdb lists only in-frame clones, some missing. This sample carries under 75,000 clones, roughly 87% of them seen once, and the ten largest clones take about 3.4%. Germline V lookup: CDR1 GTSNPN, CDR2 SVGIG (reference sequence). V lost 3 bases, J lost 4 bases, and 0 bases stayed unmatched. This CDR3 contains 13 residues. The TCR sequence derives from a man between 50 and 59 years old with active COVID-19. The chain links TRBV30 to TRBJ1-6, with TRBD1 matching 7 bases. The material sequenced was peripheral blood. The CDR3 spells CAWRQGYNSPLHF. The CDR3 nucleotides read TGTGCCTGGAGACAGGGGTATAATTCACCCCTCCACTTT.